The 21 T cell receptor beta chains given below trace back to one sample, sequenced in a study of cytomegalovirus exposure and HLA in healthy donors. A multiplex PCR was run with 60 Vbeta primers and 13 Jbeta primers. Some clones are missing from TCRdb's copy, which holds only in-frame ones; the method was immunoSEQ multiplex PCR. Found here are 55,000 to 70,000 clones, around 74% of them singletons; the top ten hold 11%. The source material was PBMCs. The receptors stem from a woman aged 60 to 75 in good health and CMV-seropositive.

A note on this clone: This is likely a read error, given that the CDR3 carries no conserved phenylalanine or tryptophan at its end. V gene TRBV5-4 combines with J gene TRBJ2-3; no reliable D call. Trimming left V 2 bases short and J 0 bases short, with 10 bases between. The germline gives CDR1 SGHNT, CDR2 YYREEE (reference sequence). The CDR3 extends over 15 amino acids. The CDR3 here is CASSLVHTSTDTQYV. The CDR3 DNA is TGTGCCAGCAGCTTAGTCCACACCAGCACAGATACGCAGTATGTT.

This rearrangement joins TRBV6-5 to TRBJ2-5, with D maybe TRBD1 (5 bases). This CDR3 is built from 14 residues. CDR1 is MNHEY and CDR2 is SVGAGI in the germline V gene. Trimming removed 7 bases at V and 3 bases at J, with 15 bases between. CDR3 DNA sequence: TGTGCCAGCAAAAAGACAGCGACCGAAGAGACCCAGTACTTC. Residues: CASKKTATEETQYF.

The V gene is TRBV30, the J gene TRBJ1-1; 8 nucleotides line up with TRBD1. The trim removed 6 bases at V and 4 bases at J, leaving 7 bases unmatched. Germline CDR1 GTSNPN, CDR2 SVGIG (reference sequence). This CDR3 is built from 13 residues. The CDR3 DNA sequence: TGTGCCTGTAAACAGGGGGACGGCACTGAAGCTTTCTTT. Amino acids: CACKQGDGTEAFF. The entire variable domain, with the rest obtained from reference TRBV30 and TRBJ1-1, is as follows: SQTIHQWPATLVQPVGSPLSLECTVEGTSNPNLYWYRQAAGRGLQLLFYSVGIGQISSEVPQNLSASRPQDRQFILSSKKLLLSDSGFYLCACKQGDGTEAFFGQGTRLTVV.

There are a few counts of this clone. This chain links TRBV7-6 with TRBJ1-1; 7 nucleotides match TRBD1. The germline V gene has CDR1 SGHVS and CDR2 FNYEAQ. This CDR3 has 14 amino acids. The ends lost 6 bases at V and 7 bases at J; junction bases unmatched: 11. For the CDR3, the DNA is TGTGCCAGCAGGACACAGGGGTTGTTCAGTGAAGCTTTCTTT. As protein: CASRTQGLFSEAFF.

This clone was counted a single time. CDR3 sequence (DNA): TGTGCCATAGGACAGGGGGCAGACACCGGGGAGCTGTTTTTT. It codes for CAIGQGADTGELFF. The chain carries TRBV10-3 and TRBJ2-2; 11 nucleotides line up with TRBD1. CDR1 and CDR2 from the germline V gene are ENHRY and SYGVKD. The V and J ends lost 9 bases and 3 bases, in that order; junction bases with no gene match: 3. This CDR3 region has 14 residues.

CDR3 loop: CASSEGGWTEAFF. The CDR3 nucleotides are TGTGCCAGCAGTGAAGGGGGCTGGACTGAAGCTTTCTTT. The chain links TRBV6-1 to TRBJ1-1; tentatively, D is TRBD1 (5 bases). The CDR3 has 13 amino acids. Trimming stripped 1 base from V and 5 bases from J, with 8 bases between. In germline, CDR1 is MNHNS, CDR2 SASEGT.

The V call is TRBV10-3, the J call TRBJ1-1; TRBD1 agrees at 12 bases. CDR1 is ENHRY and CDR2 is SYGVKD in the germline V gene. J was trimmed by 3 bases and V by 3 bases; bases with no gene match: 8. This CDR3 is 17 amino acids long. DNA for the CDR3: TGTGCCATCAGTGATTTGGGACAGGGGGCTAAGTACACTGAAGCTTTCTTT. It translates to CAISDLGQGAKYTEAFF.

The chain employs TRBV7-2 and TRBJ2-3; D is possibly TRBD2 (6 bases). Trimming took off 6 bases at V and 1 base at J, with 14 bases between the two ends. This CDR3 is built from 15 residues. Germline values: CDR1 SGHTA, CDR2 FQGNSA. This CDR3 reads CASRMGTGGTDTQYF. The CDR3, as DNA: TGTGCCAGCAGGATGGGGACGGGGGGCACAGATACGCAGTATTTT.

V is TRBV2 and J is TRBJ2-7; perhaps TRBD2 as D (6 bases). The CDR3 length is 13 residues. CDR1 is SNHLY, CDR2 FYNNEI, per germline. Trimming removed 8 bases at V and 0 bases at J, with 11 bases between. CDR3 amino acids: CASRGLRSYEQYF. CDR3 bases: TGTGCCAGCCGGGGACTTCGCTCCTACGAGCAGTACTTC.

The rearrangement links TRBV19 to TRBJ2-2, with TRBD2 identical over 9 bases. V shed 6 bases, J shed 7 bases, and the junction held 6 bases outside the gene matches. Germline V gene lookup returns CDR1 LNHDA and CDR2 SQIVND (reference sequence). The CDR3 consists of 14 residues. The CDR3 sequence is CASSQGLAIGELFF. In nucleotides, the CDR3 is TGTGCCAGTAGCCAGGGACTAGCTATCGGGGAGCTGTTTTTT.

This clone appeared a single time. Written as DNA, the CDR3 is TGTGCCAGCAGTTTAGGGGGACAGGGGGGCGAGCAGTACTTC. Its translation is CASSLGGQGGEQYF. The chain recombines TRBV28 with TRBJ2-7; the match to TRBD1 covers 11 bases. Trimming at V came to 2 bases and at J to 6 bases, leaving 3 bases not matched to a gene. Germline V gene lookup returns CDR1 MDHEN and CDR2 SYDVKM. The CDR3 totals 14 residues.

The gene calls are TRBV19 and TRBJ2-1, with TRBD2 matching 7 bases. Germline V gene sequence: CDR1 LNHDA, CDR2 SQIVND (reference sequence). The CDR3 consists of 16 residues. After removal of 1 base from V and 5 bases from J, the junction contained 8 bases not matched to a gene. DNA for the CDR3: TGTGCCAGTAGTATAGTAGAGGGAGGGCCCGACAATGAGCAGTTCTTC. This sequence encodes CASSIVEGGPDNEQFF.

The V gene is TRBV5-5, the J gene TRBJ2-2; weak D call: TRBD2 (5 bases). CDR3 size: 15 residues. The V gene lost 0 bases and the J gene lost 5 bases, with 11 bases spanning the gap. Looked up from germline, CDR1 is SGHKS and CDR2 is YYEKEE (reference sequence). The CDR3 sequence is CASSLGLARTGELFF. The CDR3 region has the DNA TGTGCCAGCAGCTTGGGCCTAGCAAGGACCGGGGAGCTGTTTTTT.

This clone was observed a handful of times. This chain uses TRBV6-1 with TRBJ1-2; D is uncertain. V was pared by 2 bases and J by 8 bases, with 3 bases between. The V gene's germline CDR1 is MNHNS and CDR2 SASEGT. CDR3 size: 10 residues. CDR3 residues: CASSELGYTF. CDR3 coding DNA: TGTGCCAGCAGTGAATTAGGCTACACCTTC.

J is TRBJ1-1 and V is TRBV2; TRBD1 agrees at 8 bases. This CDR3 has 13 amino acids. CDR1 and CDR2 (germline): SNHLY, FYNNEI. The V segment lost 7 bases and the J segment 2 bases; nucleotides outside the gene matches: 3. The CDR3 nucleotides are TGTGCCAGCAATGACAGGGGTAACACTGAAGCTTTCTTT. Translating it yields CASNDRGNTEAFF.

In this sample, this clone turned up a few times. The CDR3 sequence is CASSVGQALGEKLFF. Written as DNA, the CDR3 is TGCGCCAGCAGCGTGGGACAGGCCCTGGGTGAAAAACTGTTTTTT. The J gene is TRBJ1-4, the V gene TRBV5-1, with TRBD1 identical over 8 bases. With V trimmed by 4 bases and J by 7 bases, 9 bases remained unmatched. This CDR3 comprises 15 residues. The germline CDR1 and CDR2 sequences are SGHRS and YFSETQ.

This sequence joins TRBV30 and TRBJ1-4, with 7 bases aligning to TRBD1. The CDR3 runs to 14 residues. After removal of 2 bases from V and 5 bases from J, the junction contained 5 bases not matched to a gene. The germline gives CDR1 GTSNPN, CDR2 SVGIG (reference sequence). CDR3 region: CAWSYGTVNEKLFF. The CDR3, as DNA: TGTGCCTGGAGTTACGGGACAGTAAATGAAAAACTGTTTTTT.

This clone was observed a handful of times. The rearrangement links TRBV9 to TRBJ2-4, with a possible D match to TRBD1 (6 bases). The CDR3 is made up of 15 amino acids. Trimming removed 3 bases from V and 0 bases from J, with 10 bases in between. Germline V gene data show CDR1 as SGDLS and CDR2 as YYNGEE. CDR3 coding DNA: TGTGCCAGCAGCGAGACAGGATTAGCCAAAAACATTCAGTACTTC. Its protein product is CASSETGLAKNIQYF.

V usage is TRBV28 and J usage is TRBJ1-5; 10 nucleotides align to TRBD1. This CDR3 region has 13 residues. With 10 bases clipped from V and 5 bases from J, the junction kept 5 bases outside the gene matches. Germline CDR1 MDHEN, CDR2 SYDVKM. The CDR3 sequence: CATPGQGYQPQHF. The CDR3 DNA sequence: TGTGCCACACCGGGACAGGGGTATCAGCCCCAGCATTTT.

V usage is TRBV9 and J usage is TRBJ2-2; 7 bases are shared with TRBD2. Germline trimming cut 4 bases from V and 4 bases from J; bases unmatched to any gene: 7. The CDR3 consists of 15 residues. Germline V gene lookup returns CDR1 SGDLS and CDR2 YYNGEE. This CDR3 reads CASSPRVAGTGELFF. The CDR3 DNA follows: TGTGCCAGCAGCCCCCGGGTAGCGGGCACCGGGGAGCTGTTTTTT. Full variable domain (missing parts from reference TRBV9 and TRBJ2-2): DSGVTQTPKHLITATGQRVTLRCSPRSGDLSVYWYQQSLDQGLQFLIQYYNGEERAKGNILERFSAQQFPDLHSELNLSSLELGDSALYFCASSPRVAGTGELFFGEGSRLTVL.

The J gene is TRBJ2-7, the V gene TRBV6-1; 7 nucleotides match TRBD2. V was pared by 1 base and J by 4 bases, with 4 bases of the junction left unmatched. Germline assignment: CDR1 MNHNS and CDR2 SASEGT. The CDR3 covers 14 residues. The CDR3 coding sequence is TGTGCCAGCAGTGAAGGACTAGCCATATACGAGCAGTACTTC. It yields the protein CASSEGLAIYEQYF.